The clone carrying this TCR beta chain is hyperexpanded. Amplification of TRBV12-4/TRBJ1-2 clonotypes used adaptor-ligated barcode primers. TCRdb re-analysed the multiplex PCR reads in MiXCR, keeping a single row per CDR3 protein. The data contain around 100 distinct CDR3 sequences, under 7% of them singletons. The sorted Tregs were CD4+CD25+CD127-/low cells. V lost 7 bases to trimming and J lost 4 bases, with 10 bases between them. The CDR3 length is 12 residues. The sequence was collected from a female donor with breast cancer. V gene TRBV12-3 or TRBV12-4 combines with J gene TRBJ1-2, with D possibly matching TRBD1 (6 bases). Sample: tumor-infiltrating Tregs sorted from the breast tumor. The CDR3 DNA sequence: TGTGCCAGCACCAAGGACAGCTATGGCTACACCTTC. It is translated as CASTKDSYGYTF.